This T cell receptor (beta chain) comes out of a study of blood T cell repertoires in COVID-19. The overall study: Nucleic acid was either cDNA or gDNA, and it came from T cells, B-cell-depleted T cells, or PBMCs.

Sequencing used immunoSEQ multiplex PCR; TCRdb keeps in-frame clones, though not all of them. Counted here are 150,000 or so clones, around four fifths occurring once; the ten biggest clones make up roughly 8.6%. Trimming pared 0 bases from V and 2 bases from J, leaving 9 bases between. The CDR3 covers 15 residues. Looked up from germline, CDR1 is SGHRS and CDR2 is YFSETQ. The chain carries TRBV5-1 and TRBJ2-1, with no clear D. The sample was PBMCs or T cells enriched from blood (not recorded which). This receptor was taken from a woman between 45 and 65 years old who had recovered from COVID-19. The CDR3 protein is CASSLVQSAYNEQFF. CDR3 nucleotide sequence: TGCGCCAGCAGCTTGGTACAGTCGGCCTACAATGAGCAGTTCTTC.